This TCR beta chain was identified during a study of T cells in localized non-small cell lung cancer. Study-wide findings and caveats: Investigators sequenced only a single tumor region, leaving heterogeneity possible. Clonality peaked in uninvolved adjacent lung rather than tumor. Appearing in adjacent lung were a median roughly 57 of the top 100 tumor clones. Longer overall survival was linked to higher blood T cell density.

As regards this clone: Its antigen is not known.

Clones were read by immunoSEQ multiplex PCR, and TCRdb kept only the in-frame ones, dropping some. The sample contains tens of thousands of clones, around 86% of which appear only once. V was cut by 11 bases and J by 5 bases, with 15 bases left in between. This CDR3 has 12 amino acids. The V gene is TRBV23-1, the J gene TRBJ1-1; tentative D call: TRBD1 (5 bases). TRBV23-1 is an ORF, with its function uncertain. This receptor was obtained from a male donor older than 55 with stage II lung adenocarcinoma. Specimen: peripheral blood mononuclear cells, collected before any cancer treatment. CDR3 bases: TGCGCCCTGAGAAAGGGGATGACTGAAGCTTTCTTT. Protein product: CALRKGMTEAFF.